This T cell receptor (beta chain) derives from a study of vaccination and CD4 T cells after COVID-19. About the research overall: Cells received overlapping spike peptides from SARS-CoV-2, HCoV-NL63, HCoV-OC43 and HCoV-229E as stimulation.

Germline V gene sequence: CDR1 ENHRY, CDR2 SYGVKD. With V trimmed by 7 bases and J by 3 bases, 6 bases remained unmatched. The CDR3 is 13 residues long. Treatment: roughly 10-day PBMC culture with coronavirus spike peptide pools or control peptides (ViraFEST assay). Per-well cultures of around 2 million PBMCs received 9.5 to 10 IU/ml IL-2 and 9 to 10 ug/ml peptide pools. Sequencing of the DNA from cultured CD4+ T cells was carried out with the Oncomine TCR Beta short-read assay. TCRdb re-derived calls from the PCR reads in MiXCR, one entry per CDR3 protein. The sample includes about 14,000 distinct CDR3 sequences, roughly 63% of them seen just once. There are a few counts of this clonotype. Its target is unknown.

The material sequenced was CD4+ T cells from blood, cultured in vitro. The receptor was isolated from a human donor who had recovered from COVID-19. This chain uses TRBV10-3 with TRBJ2-7, with 7 bases that match TRBD1. CDR3 DNA: TGTGCCATCACCCCCGACAGGGACTACGAGCAGTACTTC. It is translated as CAITPDRDYEQYF.